This T cell receptor beta chain was sequenced for a study of blood T cells in healthy people across ages. General study findings and limits: Significant beta diversity loss was already apparent by age around 36, declining roughly linearly.

The CDR3 runs to 15 residues. The V gene's germline CDR1 is MGHRA and CDR2 YSYEKL. A J-beta primer mix and a sample-barcoded 5' primer were used in a second PCR of about 6 to 12 cycles. TCRdb re-called the 5' RACE reads with MiXCR, one entry per CDR3 protein. The sample lists fewer than 2,000,000 distinct CDR3 sequences; 30% to 40% were seen once. Concerning this clonotype: The antigen remains undetermined.

The chain combines TRBV4-1 with TRBJ2-4, with D perhaps TRBD1 or TRBD2 (6 bases each). The DNA end is a closer match to TRBJ2-7, so the J assignment may be wrong. The sample was blood. The TCR originated in a human donor in good health. DNA for the CDR3: TGCGCCAGCAGCCAAGATCAAGGAGGGGGTCTCGAGCAGTACTTC. This codes for CASSQDQGGGLEQYF.